This TCR beta chain was found in a study of shared clonotypes between healthy human individuals (dated by TCRdb to the early 2020s). Turning to the overall study: Three men and a couple of women, aged 18 to 49 years, made up the cohort. For each donor, CD4 naive and CD4 memory were each given three plates, CD8 naive was given two plates, and CD8 memory was given one plate. Blood TCR repertoires of five healthy adults were deeply sequenced to estimate repertoire size and the extent of clonotype sharing between individuals. To increase sequencing depth and limit assay-specific biases, different laboratories used diverse techniques to prepare libraries and sequence TCR repertoires. Per donor, leukapheresis produced somewhere between about 0.8 and 9 billion PBMCs.

Remarks on this clone: There is no known antigen for this receptor. Qualities for individual bases were not recorded, and no much larger clone is one base off. Other DNA sequences from this sample encode an identical CDR3 as well.

Including cysteine and phenylalanine, the CDR3 has 13 amino acids. The retained sequence is limited to the CDR3, 39 bases, with the frame set at the first base. CDR1 and CDR2 were assigned from the germline V gene as KGHSH and LQKENI. Trimming removed 3 bases from V and 5 bases from J, leaving 10 bases between the germline ends. What the study reported, not specific to this receptor: Across a few donors, approximately 5% of naive CD4, roughly 3.8% of naive CD8, around 2.1% of memory CD4, and approximately 0.4% of memory CD8 clonotypes were shared. Because the study included only a small number of donors, the genetic and exposure-history diversity represented was limited. Pairwise subsampling led to the expectation that sequencing depth would affect the degree of clonotype sharing among donors. Naive subsets generally had larger estimated clonotype richness than memory subsets. Incomplete sequencing was indicated by rarefaction of sorted-subset datasets, despite the large sequencing depth. Clonotypes shared by all four sorted-subset donors showed higher generation probabilities than non-shared clonotypes. Only blood was sampled, and tissue TCR repertoires likely differ from those in blood.

Using the deep immunoSEQ assay, TCR CDR3 regions were amplified from genomic DNA by multiplex PCR. Extracted genomic DNA from each cell subset was spread evenly across all wells of several immunoSEQ 96-well plates, with each plate serving as a replicate. For sorted subsets, about 200 ng genomic DNA, equal to about 30,000 T cell genomes, was loaded into each replicate PCR. The purified libraries were quantified using a Qubit 3.0 fluorometer, sized with a Bioanalyzer 2100, and then quantified again using the KAPA Library Quantification kit. Each immunoSEQ 96-well plate was sequenced on its own single-read 150-cycle Illumina NextSeq 550 flow cell. Turning to the authors' computational methods: The immunoSEQ output contained only junctional sequences without quality scores, so filtering could not match that applied to full-length reads. To assign V/J genes and CDR3, sequences were annotated using PyIR, a Python wrapper for IgBLAST v1.9, with IMGT germline references. Reads were removed for weak V/J assignments (E-value above 1e-6), missing CDR3, stop codons, out-of-frame junctions, or ambiguous translated residues. V3J clonotypes were defined as sequences sharing an identical inferred V gene, J gene, and CDR3 amino acid sequence. Percentage overlap between repertoires was calculated by dividing the number of shared unique clonotypes by the size of the smaller repertoire. RTK rarefaction, the Chao1 estimator, and Recon v2.1 estimates of unobserved clonotypes were used to assess repertoire richness. OLGA was used to compute generation probabilities for all TCRbeta clonotypes that the gDNA method yielded from a few donors. What TCRdb holds here is the immuneACCESS table cut down to in-frame rearrangements. Part of the clones is not present; checked against another copy, under half of the missing clones reflect an unresolved V gene, and the others are unexplained. The V and J calls and clone size come from that table; D and trimming were worked out from the DNA. This sample lists about 1.5 million clones; approximately 98% were detected once. The ten largest clones represent less than 0.55% of the sample.

Donors were healthy HIV-negative adults with no recently reported acute infections or vaccinations. Only Caucasian adults living in Nashville, Tennessee, USA were represented among the donors. CD4+ T cells were enriched through magnetic negative selection, after which naive cells were positively selected on CD45RA and the remaining negative fraction served as the memory subset. Blood was obtained by leukapheresis, after which PBMCs were separated by Ficoll-Histopaque density gradient centrifugation and cryopreserved in liquid nitrogen vapor phase. Purity and quantity of every magnetically sorted T cell population were checked by analytical flow cytometry. From each sorted fraction, genomic DNA was isolated and quantified by UV absorbance on a Nanodrop 2000c.

The rearrangement joined TRBV18 to TRBJ1-1; the D gene cannot be resolved reliably. Sequencing input: naive CD4+ T cells sorted from blood. The cell subset or site label of this sample denotes: CD45RA+ positively selected. This TCR was recovered from a man aged 25-40 years in good health. The nucleotide sequence reads TGTGCCAGCTCACCGTTAGCGGGGACTGAAGCTTTCTTT. Translation gives CASSPLAGTEAFF.